The 10 T cell receptor beta chains presented below share a single source sample, sequenced in a study of cytomegalovirus exposure and HLA in healthy donors. In the PCR, 60 Vbeta and 13 Jbeta primers were used. Sequencing used immunoSEQ multiplex PCR; TCRdb keeps in-frame clones, though not all of them. This sample's table has 60,000 or so clones. The material sequenced was PBMCs. Source of these receptors: a man in his fifties or sixties in good health and CMV-seropositive.

CDR3 in amino acids: CAITKDRASAYEQYF. CDR3 coding DNA: TGTGCCATCACCAAGGACAGGGCCAGCGCCTACGAGCAGTACTTC. The V call is TRBV10-3, the J call TRBJ2-7, with 8 bases identical to TRBD1. CDR3 size: 15 residues. CDR1 is ENHRY, CDR2 SYGVKD, per germline. V lost 7 bases, J lost 2 bases, and 10 bases stayed unmatched.

This sequence joins TRBV29-1 and TRBJ1-4; D perhaps matches TRBD1 (6 bases). This CDR3 spans 12 amino acids. Trimming took 6 bases from V and 4 from J, leaving 9 bases between them. From germline, CDR1 is SQVTM and CDR2 ANQGSEA. The CDR3 reads CSVQGNNEKLFF. CDR3 sequence (DNA): TGCAGCGTGCAGGGGAATAATGAAAAACTGTTTTTT.

This chain links TRBV13 with TRBJ1-2; no clear D gene. Germline CDR1 PRHDT, CDR2 FYEKMQ (reference sequence). This CDR3 region has 12 residues. V was pared by 2 bases and J by 2 bases, with 3 bases between. As DNA, the CDR3 is TGTGCCAGCAGCTTAAGCAACTATGGCTACACCTTC. Its translation: CASSLSNYGYTF.

This rearrangement joins TRBV7-9 to TRBJ1-1; D remains ambiguous. Between the trimmed V and J ends, which lost 2 bases and 0 bases, there was a span of 7 bases. Germline V gene data show CDR1 as SEHNR and CDR2 as FQNEAQ (reference sequence). The CDR3 has 14 amino acids. CDR3 sequence reads: CASSLPTMNTEAFF. The CDR3 nucleotides are TGTGCCAGCAGCTTACCTACCATGAACACTGAAGCTTTCTTT. The full variable domain, rest sourced from reference TRBV7-9 and TRBJ1-1, is DTGVSQNPRHKITKRGQNVTFRCDPISEHNRLYWYRQTLGQGPEFLTYFQNEAQLEKSRLLSDRFSAERPKGSFSTLEIQRTEQGDSAMYLCASSLPTMNTEAFFGQGTRLTVV.

This chain uses TRBV7-2 with TRBJ1-1, with D maybe TRBD1 (5 bases). V lost 5 bases and J 7 bases, leaving 14 bases between the germline ends. The germline V gene encodes CDR1 SGHTA and CDR2 FQGNSA. The CDR3 length is 13 residues. This CDR3 is CASSPVGQGEAFF. CDR3 DNA sequence: TGTGCCAGCAGCCCAGTCGGGCAGGGTGAAGCTTTCTTT.

The chain employs TRBV4-3 and TRBJ2-7, with 14 positions matching TRBD2. CDR1 is LGHNA and CDR2 is YSLEER in the germline V gene. This CDR3 comprises 15 residues. J was trimmed by 5 bases and V by 3 bases; bases with no gene match: 3. Here the CDR3 reads CASSQGTSGSNEQYF. CDR3 nucleotides: TGCGCCAGCAGCCAGGGGACTAGCGGGAGTAACGAGCAGTACTTC.

The chain is built from TRBV5-1 and TRBJ2-5, with 9 bases fitting TRBD1. With the DNA end fitting TRBJ2-7 better, the J assignment may be wrong. CDR3 length: 16 amino acids. Per the germline V gene, CDR1 is SGHRS and CDR2 is YFSETQ. CDR3 sequence (DNA): TGCGCCAGCAGCTTGGGGGCCGGGACAGGGCACTACGAGCAGTACTTC. Translated, it gives CASSLGAGTGHYEQYF.

The genes are TRBV9 and TRBJ2-2; no firm D call. V lost 0 bases to trimming and J lost 3 bases, with 9 bases between them. CDR1 and CDR2 from the germline V gene are SGDLS and YYNGEE. This CDR3 comprises 15 residues. The CDR3 is CASSVAVSHTGELFF. The CDR3 DNA is TGTGCCAGCAGCGTAGCGGTTAGCCACACCGGGGAGCTGTTTTTT.

The rearrangement uses TRBV1 and TRBJ1-4. TRBV1 is a known pseudogene. The CDR3 loop spans 16 amino acids. CDR3 in DNA: TGCACCAGCAGCCAAGATTCGAGACACCCGGGGGAAAAACTGTTTTTT. It specifies CTSSQDSRHPGEKLFF.

This chain links TRBV18 with TRBJ2-7; 7 nucleotides match TRBD1. This CDR3 contains 16 residues. The V gene end was trimmed by 2 bases and the J gene end by 3 bases; junction bases not matched to a gene: 10. CDR1 is KGHSH, CDR2 LQKENI, per germline. This CDR3 is CASSPSQLDRVYEQYF. The DNA of the CDR3 is TGTGCCAGCTCACCATCTCAGCTCGACAGGGTCTACGAGCAGTACTTC.